This T cell receptor (beta chain) originates from a study of blood T cell repertoires in COVID-19. Study-level background: COVID-19 samples from acute and convalescent phases originated in the United States, Italy and Spain.

The table lists this clone with a count of one. V dropped 6 bases and J dropped 3; count of bases not matched to a gene: 8. Per germline, CDR1 MNHEY and CDR2 SVGEGT. The CDR3 is 15 residues long. Original analysis: Reference gene primer amplification gave nucleated cell count estimates. TCRdb's table, derived via immunoSEQ multiplex PCR, lists solely in-frame clones and lacks some. V and J calls and clone size are as listed in that table; D and trimming were resolved from the DNA. Counted here are 260,000 or so clones, 75% to 90% occurring once; the ten biggest clones make up about 2.3%. Ages ranged from about 18 to 100 years, with residence in around 24 US areas.

This chain joins TRBV6-2 or TRBV6-3 and TRBJ1-5, with 7 bases lining up with TRBD1. Sequencing was done on a sample of PBMCs or T cells enriched from blood (not recorded which). This TCR came from a woman between 45 and 65 years old who had recovered from COVID-19. The CDR3 coding sequence is TGTGCCAGCAGCTTCAGACAGGGCCTCAATCAGCCCCAGCATTTT. Its translation is CASSFRQGLNQPQHF.